This T cell receptor (beta chain) was captured in a study of blood T cell repertoires in COVID-19. The overall study: COVID-19 samples collected from the United States, Italy and Spain covered acute and convalescent phases. T cells, B-cell-depleted T cells, or PBMCs supplied cDNA or gDNA.

The CDR3 is 13 residues long. The V end was cut by 5 bases, the J end by 5 bases, with 15 bases between. Germline V CDR1 and CDR2: GTSNPN, SVGIG (reference sequence). Produced via immunoSEQ multiplex PCR; TCRdb's table is partial and in-frame only. The table records about 260,000 clones, around nine tenths of them present only once. This TCR came from a man aged 35 to 55 with active or convalescent COVID-19. Material: peripheral blood. V and J are TRBV30 and TRBJ1-2; D is perhaps TRBD1 (6 bases). CDR3 sequence (DNA): TGTGCCTGGGTGGCGGGGGGCGGTTATGGCTACACCTTC. It yields the protein CAWVAGGGYGYTF.